The clone carrying this TCR beta chain was seen once. The source of the sample is a study of T cell responses to AZD1222 COVID-19 vaccine. Clones were sequenced by immunoSEQ multiplex PCR, and TCRdb holds only the in-frame ones, with some missing. The sample carries 95,000 to 130,000 clones, roughly 92% recorded once. The CDR3 is 15 amino acids. Looked up from germline, CDR1 is MDHEN and CDR2 is SYDVKM. V was clipped by 6 bases and J by 0 bases, with 15 bases between them. The clonotype was recovered from an adult who received the AZD1222 COVID-19 vaccine. The material was peripheral blood, obtained 28 days after the second AZD1222 dose. The V call is TRBV28, the J call TRBJ2-7; D might be TRBD2 (6 bases). CDR3: CASSLPRRGSYEQYF. CDR3 DNA: TGTGCCAGCAGCCTCCCCAGGAGGGGCTCCTACGAGCAGTACTTC.